This T cell receptor (beta chain) appears in the sequencing data of a study of blood T cell repertoires in COVID-19. Study at large: Collection of acute and convalescent COVID-19 samples took place in the United States, Italy and Spain. Sources were T cells, B-cell-depleted T cells, or PBMCs; the material itself was cDNA or gDNA.

Authors' methods: Amplifying reference gene primers gave estimates of nucleated cell counts. The assay was immunoSEQ multiplex PCR, and TCRdb's table has in-frame clones only and misses some. The DNA gave D and trimming, while V, J and clone size come from that table. This table has 150,000 to 180,000 clones, about 88% appearing once. In regard to this clone: This same CDR3 is encoded by further DNA sequences in the sample.

Seattle researchers signed up patients amid active infection and tracked them longitudinally. Source material: peripheral blood. This receptor was taken from a woman aged 55-70 years with COVID-19, enrolled during active disease.

CDR3 sequence: CASSLALAGGRETQYF. The CDR3, as DNA: TGCGCCAGCAGCTTGGCTCTAGCGGGAGGGCGGGAGACCCAGTACTTC. The V and J genes are TRBV5-1 and TRBJ2-5, with 12 bases lining up with TRBD2. Germline V gives CDR1 SGHRS, CDR2 YFSETQ. Trimming removed 0 bases from V and 5 bases from J; junction bases left unmatched: 5. The length of the CDR3 is 16 residues. Full variable domain (rest looked up from reference TRBV5-1 and TRBJ2-5): KAGVTQTPRYLIKTRGQQVTLSCSPISGHRSVSWYQQTPGQGLQFLFEYFSETQRNKGNFPGRFSGRQFSNSRSEMNVSTLELGDSALYLCASSLALAGGRETQYFGPGTRLLVL.